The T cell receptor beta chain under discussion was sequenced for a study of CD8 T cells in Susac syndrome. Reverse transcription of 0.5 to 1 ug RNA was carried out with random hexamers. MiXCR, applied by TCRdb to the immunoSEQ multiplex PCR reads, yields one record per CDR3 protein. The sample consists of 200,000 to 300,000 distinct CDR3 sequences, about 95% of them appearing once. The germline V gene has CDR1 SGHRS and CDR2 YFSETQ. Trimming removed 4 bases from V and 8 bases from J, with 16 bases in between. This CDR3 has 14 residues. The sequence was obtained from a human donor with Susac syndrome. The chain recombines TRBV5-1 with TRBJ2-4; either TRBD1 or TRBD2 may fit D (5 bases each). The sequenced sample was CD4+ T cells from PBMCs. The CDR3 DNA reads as TGCGCCAGCAGCCTAGGGACGATTAGGGACATTCAGTACTTC. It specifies CASSLGTIRDIQYF. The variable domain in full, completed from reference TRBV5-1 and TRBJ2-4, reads KAGVTQTPRYLIKTRGQQVTLSCSPISGHRSVSWYQQTPGQGLQFLFEYFSETQRNKGNFPGRFSGRQFSNSRSEMNVSTLELGDSALYLCASSLGTIRDIQYFGAGTRLSVL.